A selection of T cell receptor beta chains follows, all from one sample in a study of T cells in localized non-small cell lung cancer. Clones were sequenced by immunoSEQ multiplex PCR, and TCRdb holds only the in-frame ones, with some missing. The profile shows about 2,500 clones, about 25% of them singletons. This sample comprised normal lung tissue next to the tumor, obtained before any cancer treatment. Every receptor here comes from a man aged 35 to 69 with stage II squamous cell lung carcinoma. Both conserved end residues are part of each CDR3. The D gene is left open where the match is weak. For some rows the clone size is stated as once, few or many, or as a class when expanded; others skip it.

V gene	J gene	clone size	D gene	CDR3 DNA	CDR3 protein
TRBV10-2	TRBJ1-1	once	-	TGCGCCAGCAGTGTTGGGGGACATAGTGCTTTCTTT	CASSVGGHSAFF
TRBV4-1	TRBJ2-2	-	TRBD2	TGCGCCAGCAGCCAAGAGGGTAGCGGGATGGTTTACGGGGAGCTGTTTTTT	CASSQEGSGMVYGELFF
TRBV12-5	TRBJ2-2	-	-	TGTGCTAGTGGTAAAGACAGGACTACCGGGGAGCTGTTTTTT	CASGKDRTTGELFF
TRBV11-3	TRBJ2-2	-	-	TGTGCCAGCAGCTCCCAGGAGGACACCGGGGAGCTGTTTTTT	CASSSQEDTGELFF
TRBV6-8	TRBJ2-3	large	-	TGTGCCAGCAGTGAGGGGGGGTACCCAGATACGCAGTATTTT	CASSEGGYPDTQYF
TRBV2	TRBJ2-1	-	-	TGTGCCAGCAGTGGAACAGCCAATGAGCAGTTCTTC	CASSGTANEQFF
TRBV19	TRBJ2-5	-	TRBD1	TGTGCCAGTAGTATCACAGGGGGCCAAGAGACCCAGTACTTC	CASSITGGQETQYF
TRBV11-3	TRBJ2-1	-	TRBD2	TGTGCCAGCAGGGAAGGTCTAGCGGGGAACAATGAGCAGTTCTTC	CASREGLAGNNEQFF
TRBV19	TRBJ2-7	large	TRBD2	TGTGCCAGTAGTCCCAGCGGGGTCAGGCCCTACGAGCAGTACTTC	CASSPSGVRPYEQYF
TRBV7-6	TRBJ2-7	few	-	TGTGCCAGCAGCTTACGCTATTTCGGGAACAGGCGTCCCGAGCAGTACTTC	CASSLRYFGNRRPEQYF
TRBV11-3	TRBJ2-3	medium-sized	TRBD1	TGTGCCAGCAGAGAGGACCAGGGGGCGCGTAGAGATACGCAGTATTTT	CASREDQGARRDTQYF
TRBV6-8	TRBJ2-3	few	-	TGTGCCAGCAGCCAAACTAGCCGAGGTGGAGATACGCAGTATTTT	CASSQTSRGGDTQYF
TRBV6-8	TRBJ2-7	-	-	TGTGCCAGCAGTTACTCGAGGCCCAGGGGCCCCGCCTACGAGCAGTACTTC	CASSYSRPRGPAYEQYF